The following is a TCR beta chain sequence with its context. The data stem from a study of OX40 agonist ivuxolimab in advanced cancers. Clones were read by immunoSEQ multiplex PCR, and TCRdb kept only the in-frame ones, dropping some. The data contain 40,000 to 45,000 clones, about four fifths of them seen just once; the ten biggest clones take up roughly 10%. Per the germline V gene, CDR1 is SGHVS and CDR2 is FQNEAQ. The CDR3 totals 13 residues. V was cut by 1 base and J by 2 bases, with 5 bases left in between. The V gene is TRBV7-8, the J gene TRBJ1-1; D ambiguous. Sequences were derived from CD4+ or CD8+ T cells sorted from blood, sampled in a trial of the OX40 agonist ivuxolimab. This receptor was obtained from an adult with an advanced solid tumor such as melanoma, head and neck, liver or kidney cancer. The CDR3 nucleotides read TGTGCCAGCAGCTTAGGGTCAAACACTGAAGCTTTCTTT. Protein sequence: CASSLGSNTEAFF.